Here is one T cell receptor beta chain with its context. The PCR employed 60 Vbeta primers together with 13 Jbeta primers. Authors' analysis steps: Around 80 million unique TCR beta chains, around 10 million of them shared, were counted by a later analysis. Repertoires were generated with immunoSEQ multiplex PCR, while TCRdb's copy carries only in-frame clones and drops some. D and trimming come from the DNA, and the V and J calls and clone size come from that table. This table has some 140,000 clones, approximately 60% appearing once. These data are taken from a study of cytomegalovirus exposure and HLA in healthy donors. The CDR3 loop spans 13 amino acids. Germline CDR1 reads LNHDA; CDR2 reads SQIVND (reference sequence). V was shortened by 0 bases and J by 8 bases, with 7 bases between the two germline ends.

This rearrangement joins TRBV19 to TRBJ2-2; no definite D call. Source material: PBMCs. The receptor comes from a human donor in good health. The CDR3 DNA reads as TGTGCCAGTAGTATAGATCGCAGAGGGGAGCTGTTTTTT. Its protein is CASSIDRRGELFF.